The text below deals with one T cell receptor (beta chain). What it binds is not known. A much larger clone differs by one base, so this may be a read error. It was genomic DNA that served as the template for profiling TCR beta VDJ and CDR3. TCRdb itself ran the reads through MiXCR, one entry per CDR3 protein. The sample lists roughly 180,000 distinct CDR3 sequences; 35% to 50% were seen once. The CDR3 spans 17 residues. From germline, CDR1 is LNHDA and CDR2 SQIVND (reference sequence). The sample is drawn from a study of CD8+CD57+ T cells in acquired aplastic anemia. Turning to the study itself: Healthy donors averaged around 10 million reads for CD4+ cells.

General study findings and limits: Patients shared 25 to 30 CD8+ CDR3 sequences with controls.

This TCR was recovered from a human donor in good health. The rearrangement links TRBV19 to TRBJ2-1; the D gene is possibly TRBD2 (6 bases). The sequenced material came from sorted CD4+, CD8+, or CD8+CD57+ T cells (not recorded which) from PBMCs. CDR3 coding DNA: TGTGCCGGTAGCATATTTGGACCCGCGGGGACTCACAATGAGCAGTTCTTC. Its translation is CAGSIFGPAGTHNEQFF.